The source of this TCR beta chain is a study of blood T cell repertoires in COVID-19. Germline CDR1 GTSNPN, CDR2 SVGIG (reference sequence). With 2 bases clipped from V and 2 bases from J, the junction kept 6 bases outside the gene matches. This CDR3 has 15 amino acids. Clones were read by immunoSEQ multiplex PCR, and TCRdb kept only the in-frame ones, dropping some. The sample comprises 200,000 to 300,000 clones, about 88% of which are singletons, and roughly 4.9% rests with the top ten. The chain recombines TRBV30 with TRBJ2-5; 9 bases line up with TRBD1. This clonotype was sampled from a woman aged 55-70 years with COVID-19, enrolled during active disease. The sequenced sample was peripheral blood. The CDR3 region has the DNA TGTGCCTGGAGTCGAGGACAGGGGAAGCAAGAGACCCAGTACTTC. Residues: CAWSRGQGKQETQYF.